Each of the 17 T cell receptor beta chains below was sequenced from the same sample in a study of shared clonotypes between healthy human individuals. The protocol was immunoSEQ multiplex PCR, while the TCRdb copy is restricted to in-frame clones and leaves out a portion. Of around 500,000 clones in the sample, roughly three quarters were seen once. The sequenced sample consisted of PBMCs. Every receptor here comes from a woman in her thirties or forties in good health. Some clones in this sample may be carry-over from other donors' samples.

This clone was detected a few times. The rearrangement links TRBV9 to TRBJ2-7; 13 bases match TRBD2. From germline, CDR1 is SGDLS and CDR2 YYNGEE. V gave up 3 bases and J gave up 7 bases; unmatched junction bases: 10. The CDR3 has 16 amino acids. CDR3 protein: CASSGLAGGRSVEQYF. The DNA of the CDR3 is TGTGCCAGCAGCGGACTAGCGGGAGGTCGGTCGGTTGAGCAGTACTTC.

The V call is TRBV4-3, the J call TRBJ2-3, with 7 bases identical to TRBD2. Germline CDR1 and CDR2: LGHNA and YSLEER. The CDR3 totals 14 residues. V lost 0 bases, J lost 8 bases, and 5 bases stayed unmatched. CDR3 coding DNA: TGCGCCAGCAGCCAAGATCAGAGCGGGACTACGCAGTATTTT. Its protein product is CASSQDQSGTTQYF.

This chain joins TRBV27 and TRBJ2-5, with D perhaps matching TRBD1 (6 bases). The V gene lost 0 bases and the J gene lost 5 bases, with 7 bases spanning the gap. The CDR3 covers 13 residues. Per the germline V gene, CDR1 is MNHEY and CDR2 is SMNVEV (reference sequence). The CDR3 loop is CASSLSRGETQYF. In DNA form, the CDR3 reads TGTGCCAGCAGTTTATCTAGGGGGGAGACCCAGTACTTC.

The rearrangement links TRBV7-9 to TRBJ1-2; tentative D call: TRBD1 (5 bases). This CDR3 is built from 12 residues. Germline CDR1 is SEHNR and CDR2 is FQNEAQ (reference sequence). V lost 4 bases, J lost 7 bases, and 10 bases lay in between. The DNA of the CDR3 is TGTGCCAGCAGCTCGGGGGTTCCTGGCTACACCTTC. Encoded protein: CASSSGVPGYTF.

The gene calls are TRBV7-8 and TRBJ2-5; the D is unclear. Germline V gene lookup returns CDR1 SGHVS and CDR2 FQNEAQ. The germline V and J ends were trimmed by 5 bases and 1 base, with 8 bases remaining between them. The CDR3 is 13 residues long. CDR3 coding DNA: TGTGCCAGCAGCACCTGGCCCCAAGAGACCCAGTACTTC. Its protein product is CASSTWPQETQYF.

The table lists this clone with a count of one. The CDR3 reads CASSLSGSGTGELFF. CDR3 nucleotide sequence: TGTGCCAGCAGTTTATCAGGGTCAGGCACCGGGGAGCTGTTTTTT. The chain joins TRBV6-5 to TRBJ2-2; D may be TRBD1 (5 bases). CDR1 is MNHEY and CDR2 is SVGAGI in the germline V gene. Trimming stripped 4 bases from V and 4 bases from J, with 13 bases between. This CDR3 is built from 15 residues.

Written as DNA, the CDR3 is TGTGCCAGCAGTGAAGGCGCGGGAGGGGGAGAGACCCAGTACTTC. Translating it yields CASSEGAGGGETQYF. This chain links TRBV6-4 with TRBJ2-5, with 9 nucleotides matching TRBD2. V lost 3 bases to trimming and J lost 4 bases; unmatched junction nucleotides: 6. The CDR3 loop spans 15 amino acids. The germline gives CDR1 MRHNA, CDR2 SNTAGT.

V usage is TRBV19 and J usage is TRBJ2-1; D is uncertain. The CDR3 sequence is 16 residues long. Germline values: CDR1 LNHDA, CDR2 SQIVND (reference sequence). Trimming took 2 bases from V and 4 from J, leaving 15 bases between them. The DNA of the CDR3 is TGTGCCAGTAGTATAACCCCCGAAAGTTATTACAATGAGCAGTTCTTC. Translation: CASSITPESYYNEQFF.

J is TRBJ2-2 and V is TRBV7-2; no definite D call. V was pared by 0 bases and J by 0 bases, with 8 bases between. Germline V CDR1 and CDR2: SGHTA, FQGNSA. The CDR3 has 16 amino acids. The chain's CDR3 is CASSLAVAPNTGELFF. The CDR3 DNA reads as TGTGCCAGCAGCTTAGCGGTTGCGCCGAACACCGGGGAGCTGTTTTTT.

This clone was detected only a few times. The chain joins TRBV28 to TRBJ2-7; D ambiguous. The CDR3 runs to 12 residues. Germline CDR1 MDHEN, CDR2 SYDVKM. V shed 3 bases and J shed 6 bases, with 9 bases lying between them. The chain's CDR3 is CASSLNSVEQYF. The CDR3 DNA reads as TGTGCCAGCAGTTTGAATTCTGTCGAGCAGTACTTC.

The chain recombines TRBV27 with TRBJ2-7; 9 nucleotides match TRBD1. Germline CDR1 is MNHEY and CDR2 is SMNVEV (reference sequence). J gave up 3 bases and V 1 base, and 13 bases lay outside the gene matches. This CDR3 has 18 amino acids. CDR3 nucleotides: TGTGCCAGCAGTTTATTCTCCGTGGCGACGGGACAGGGCTACGAGCAGTACTTC. Translation gives CASSLFSVATGQGYEQYF.

This clone was counted ten times or more. The V and J genes are TRBV28 and TRBJ1-1, with D unclear. This CDR3 spans 13 amino acids. Germline CDR1 is MDHEN and CDR2 is SYDVKM. V lost 2 bases and J lost 3, with 7 bases in between. The CDR3 spells CASSLTLDTEAFF. The DNA of the CDR3 is TGTGCCAGCAGTTTAACCCTAGACACTGAAGCTTTCTTT.

CDR3 in DNA: TGTGCCAGCAGCCTCCAGCGGGCCTCCTACAATGAGCAGTTCTTC. Protein: CASSLQRASYNEQFF. The chain joins TRBV7-3 to TRBJ2-1, with D possibly being TRBD2 (6 bases). The CDR3 loop spans 15 amino acids. CDR1 and CDR2 (germline): SGHTA, FQGTGA. V lost 5 bases and J lost 0, with 11 bases in between.

The chain uses TRBV28 and TRBJ1-5, with D possibly TRBD1 on 5 matching bases. V lost 7 bases to trimming and J lost 2 bases, with 12 bases between them. Germline V gives CDR1 MDHEN, CDR2 SYDVKM. This CDR3 is built from 14 residues. The CDR3 nucleotides are TGTGCCAGCATCCAGGGTGATCGCAATCAGCCCCAGCATTTT. Translation gives CASIQGDRNQPQHF.

The V and J genes are TRBV13 and TRBJ2-3; TRBD1 agrees at 7 bases. Per the germline V gene, CDR1 is PRHDT and CDR2 is FYEKMQ (reference sequence). Trimming at V came to 3 bases and at J to 1 base, leaving 4 bases not matched to a gene. CDR3 length: 15 residues. CDR3 nucleotides: TGTGCCAGCAGCTTTTCGGGACAGCGCACAGATACGCAGTATTTT. Protein: CASSFSGQRTDTQYF. The entire variable domain, with the rest obtained from reference TRBV13 and TRBJ2-3, is as follows: AAGVIQSPRHLIKEKRETATLKCYPIPRHDTVYWYQQGPGQDPQFLISFYEKMQSDKGSIPDRFSAQQFSDYHSELNMSSLELGDSALYFCASSFSGQRTDTQYFGPGTRLTVL.

This chain connects TRBV11-2 to TRBJ2-3; perhaps TRBD1 as D (5 bases). Germline CDR1 SGHAT, CDR2 FQNNGV. The CDR3 loop spans 17 amino acids. V was clipped by 3 bases and J by 0 bases, with 16 bases between them. The CDR3, as DNA: TGTGCCAGCAGCTTCCTCACGCAGGGATCTAGCACAGATACGCAGTATTTT. Translation gives CASSFLTQGSSTDTQYF.

In nucleotides, the CDR3 is TGTGCCAGTAGTGAACAGGGAAGTCAGCCCCAGCATTTT. Residues: CASSEQGSQPQHF. J is TRBJ1-5 and V is TRBV19; the D gene is possibly TRBD1 (6 bases). In germline, CDR1 is LNHDA, CDR2 SQIVND (reference sequence). CDR3 size: 13 residues. Trimming removed 5 bases at V and 6 bases at J, with 11 bases between.